The sequence of this T cell receptor (beta chain) was determined in a study of T cell responses to AZD1222 COVID-19 vaccine (dated by TCRdb to about 2021). Notes on the research overall: TCR sequencing covered 230 to 250 trial participants: 207 given two doses of AZD1222 and approximately 25 given two doses of MenACWY control vaccine. Trial participants were enrolled into age subgroups of 18-55, 56-69 and 70-plus years, which contained about 160, 30 and 59 TCR-sequenced participants, respectively. The investigation overall reported the following: Participants were mostly white British, with more females than males. The authors suggested clonal diversity may have been underestimated. After two AZD1222 doses, spike-specific TCR breadth and depth were significantly higher than at day 0 and than in MenACWY recipients. In the small 56-69-year group, the increase in depth fell short of significance, most likely because of low power. Conclusions about previously exposed vaccinees were limited because only six or seven AZD1222 recipients were SARS-CoV-2 seropositive at baseline. Nearly half of unique spike-specific TCRs reportedly recognized epitopes outside regions mutated in the B.1.351 and B.1.1.7 variants. Because no day 14 peak-response samples were available, the repertoires could be characterized only after the peak T cell response. The vaccine-associated CD4 TCRs covered the entire spike protein, and the dominant responses fell in regions 160-218 and 743-854.

What the time point label conveys for this sample: about 28 days (+/-7) after the second vaccine dose. AZD1222 recipients with second doses at about 4 weeks or about 12 weeks were pooled, because spike-specific TCR depth and breadth did not differ between schedules. The vaccinee samples were drawn from two UK trials, COV001 and COV002, one of which was a single-blind randomized controlled phase 2/3 trial testing AZD1222 (ChAdOx1 nCoV-19) in healthy adults. For TCRbeta chain sequencing, PBMC samples were collected from trial participants at day 0 and at day 28 after the second dose. The CDR3 regions of human TCRbeta chains were analyzed by immunosequencing. Under the source paper's analysis protocol: TCRs in the repertoires were compared against a reference library of SARS-CoV-2-specific TCRs that had been generated with the MIRA antigen-specificity platform. Breadth was defined as the fraction of unique TCRs that were SARS-CoV-2-associated, and depth was defined as the fraction of total T cells that were SARS-CoV-2-associated. Using the MIRA data, every spike-specific TCR was mapped to the spike region that the TCR reacted to and assigned to either a CD4 or a CD8 class. Log10-transformed breadth and depth values were compared by one-way ANOVA with Sidak's multiple comparisons tests. This is the immuneACCESS table as TCRdb keeps it, with only in-frame sequences that have V and J called. A part of the clones is gone; compared with another copy, unresolved V genes explain less than half, and the rest is unexplained. The DNA was the basis for D and trimming; V, J and clone size are from that table. The sample yields 150,000 to 200,000 clones; around 90% were counted once. Under 1.5% of the sample is in the top ten clones.

For this chain, trimming is 4 bases at the V end and 2 bases at the J end, and the number of junction bases without a gene match is 3. The germline V gene supplies CDR1 LGHNA and CDR2 YNFKEQ. Measured from the cysteine to the phenylalanine, the CDR3 is 16 residues long. Just CDR3 DNA is preserved here, 48 bases in frame from base 1. This clone was counted once. Its antigen is still unknown. Nothing much larger sits one base from this clone, and base qualities are not available. The clonotype comes from an adult who received the AZD1222 COVID-19 vaccine. Recombination joined TRBV4-2 with TRBJ2-1, with 12 bases matching TRBD2. This sample comprised peripheral blood, obtained 28 days after the second AZD1222 dose. The CDR3 region: CASSLRLAGAYNEQFF. The nucleotide sequence is TGTGCCAGCAGCCTCCGACTAGCGGGAGCCTACAATGAGCAGTTCTTC.